This TCR beta chain was retrieved from a study of T cells in Graves' hyperthyroidism and ophthalmopathy. The sample holds a few counts of this clonotype. Using RNA transcripts as the source, TCR beta CDR3 regions were amplified. During a first-round RT-PCR of the TCR CDR3, the HTBI primer set was used. TCRdb recomputed calls from the multiplex PCR reads with MiXCR, one row per CDR3 protein. This table has around 200,000 distinct CDR3 sequences, 17% appearing once. Trimming cost V 4 bases and J 1 base, with 1 base left between them. The CDR3 has 10 residues. Germline V gives CDR1 SQVTM, CDR2 ANQGSEA. Sequenced: blood. The gene calls are TRBV29-1 and TRBJ2-5; D gene unclear. The clonotype comes from a woman aged 50 to 65 with Graves' hyperthyroidism. The CDR3 DNA reads as TGCAGCGTTGCCCAAGAGACCCAGTACTTC. Amino acid sequence: CSVAQETQYF.